Listed below are T cell receptor beta chains from one sample, sequenced in a study of OX40 agonist ivuxolimab in advanced cancers. Clones were read by immunoSEQ multiplex PCR, and TCRdb kept only the in-frame ones, dropping some. The data hold about 62,000 clones, with around 80% observed a single time. Sequencing used CD4+ or CD8+ T cells sorted from blood, obtained in a trial of the OX40 agonist ivuxolimab. These TCRs come from an adult with an advanced solid tumor such as melanoma, head and neck, liver or kidney cancer. Each CDR3 is given with its conserved first and last residue. D genes are given only for firm matches. A row's size may be missing; if present it is once, few, many or a size class.

13	TRBV9	.	.	TRBJ1-2	CASSRLHVNGYTF	TGTGCCAGCAGTCGCCTTCATGTTAATGGCTACACCTTC
17	TRBV19	.	.	TRBJ1-2	CASSILLAGPGNYGYTF	TGTGCCAGTAGTATATTGCTAGCGGGACCCGGCAACTATGGCTACACCTTC
15	TRBV18	.	.	TRBJ2-7	CASSPPGLPRDEQYF	TGTGCCAGCTCACCCCCGGGTCTGCCTAGAGACGAGCAGTACTTC
13	TRBV19	.	.	TRBJ1-5	CASSTSLNQPQHF	TGTGCCAGTAGTACCTCCCTTAATCAGCCCCAGCATTTT
15	TRBV6-1	few	.	TRBJ1-2	CASSEVSGSGGGYTF	TGTGCCAGCAGTGAGGTATCAGGGTCCGGGGGTGGCTACACCTTC
15	TRBV6-5	.	.	TRBJ1-2	CASSYSGPPVYGYTF	TGTGCCAGCAGTTACTCCGGGCCCCCAGTCTATGGCTACACCTTC
14	TRBV11-3	.	.	TRBJ1-5	CASSFWASNQPQHF	TGTGCCAGCAGCTTCTGGGCTAGCAATCAGCCCCAGCATTTT
17	TRBV7-8	.	.	TRBJ2-5	CASSLEGRSDGKETQYF	TGTGCCAGCAGCTTAGAGGGGCGCAGCGATGGGAAAGAGACCCAGTACTTC
15	TRBV5-6	.	TRBD2	TRBJ2-1	CASSLVLAGNNEQFF	TGTGCCAGCAGCTTGGTACTAGCGGGGAACAATGAGCAGTTCTTC
15	TRBV2	.	TRBD1	TRBJ2-1	CASSEARGQAGEQFF	TGTGCCAGCAGTGAAGCCAGGGGGCAAGCGGGTGAGCAGTTCTTC
15	TRBV5-6	.	.	TRBJ1-5	CASSLASGSNQPQHF	TGTGCCAGCAGCTTGGCCTCAGGGAGCAATCAGCCCCAGCATTTT
15	TRBV4-1	.	TRBD1	TRBJ2-7	CASSLTTGALSEQYF	TGCGCCAGCAGCCTAACGACAGGGGCACTCTCCGAGCAGTACTTC
14	TRBV29-1	.	TRBD1	TRBJ2-3	CSVTDRGRADTQYF	TGCAGCGTTACCGACAGGGGCAGGGCAGATACGCAGTATTTT
19	TRBV7-3	.	TRBD1	TRBJ2-2	CASSLRGPGQGFLTGELFF	TGTGCCAGCAGCTTAAGGGGCCCGGGACAGGGGTTCTTAACCGGGGAGCTGTTTTTT
15	TRBV5-1	once	.	TRBJ2-7	CASTLGGTGRYEQYF	TGCGCCAGCACTCTGGGGGGGACAGGACGTTACGAGCAGTACTTC
16	TRBV2	.	TRBD2	TRBJ2-3	CASSAGLAGGTDTQYF	TGTGCCAGCAGTGCGGGACTAGCGGGGGGAACAGATACGCAGTATTTT
15	TRBV27	.	.	TRBJ1-1	CASSLGGRLNTEAFF	TGTGCCAGCAGTTTGGGGGGGCGGTTGAACACTGAAGCTTTCTTT
15	TRBV28	.	.	TRBJ1-6	CASSVDPRRNSPLHF	TGTGCCAGCAGTGTCGACCCAAGGAGGAATTCACCCCTCCACTTT
14	TRBV6-1	.	.	TRBJ2-6	CASLQGNGANVLTF	TGTGCCAGCCTTCAGGGGAACGGGGCCAACGTCCTGACTTTC
15	TRBV7-2	few	.	TRBJ1-4	CASSPRTTWGEKLFF	TGTGCCAGCAGCCCCAGGACGACCTGGGGTGAAAAACTGTTTTTT
15	TRBV7-6	.	.	TRBJ2-7	CASSLADGRDYEQYF	TGTGCCAGCAGCTTAGCTGACGGCAGGGATTACGAGCAGTACTTC
20	TRBV5-1	.	TRBD2	TRBJ2-5	CASSLLGPGLAGRGYVTQYF	TGCGCCAGCAGCTTGTTGGGTCCGGGACTAGCGGGGCGAGGCTACGTGACCCAGTACTTC
14	TRBV7-8	once	.	TRBJ2-7	CASSPLPQGVEQYF	TGTGCCAGCAGCCCTTTACCCCAGGGAGTCGAGCAGTACTTC
11	TRBV2	.	.	TRBJ2-5	CASSVEETQYF	TGTGCCAGCAGTGTTGAAGAGACCCAGTACTTC
14	TRBV5-1	.	.	TRBJ2-1	CASSLSSEYNEQFF	TGCGCCAGCAGCTTATCTTCAGAGTACAATGAGCAGTTCTTC
11	TRBV7-2	few	TRBD1	TRBJ2-7	CASGTVYEQYF	TGTGCCAGTGGGACAGTCTACGAGCAGTACTTC
15	TRBV7-2	once	.	TRBJ2-2	CASSLIGRHTGELFF	TGTGCCAGCAGCTTAATCGGCAGGCACACCGGGGAGCTGTTTTTT
13	TRBV7-2	once	.	TRBJ1-6	CASSRYGNSPLHF	TGTGCCAGCAGCCGATACGGGAATTCACCCCTCCACTTT
16	TRBV2	once	.	TRBJ2-7	CASSGFRTSGGHEQYF	TGTGCCAGCAGTGGCTTCCGGACTTCCGGAGGCCACGAGCAGTACTTC
14	TRBV28	.	.	TRBJ1-2	CASSRGDRPMSYTF	TGTGCCAGCAGTCGGGGGGACCGACCTATGAGCTACACCTTC
17	TRBV5-1	.	TRBD1	TRBJ2-5	CASSPLPPGQGWETQYF	TGCGCCAGCAGCCCCCTTCCGCCGGGACAGGGTTGGGAGACCCAGTACTTC
13	TRBV23-1	.	.	TRBJ1-1	CARKLRPNTEAFF	TGCGCCAGGAAACTCCGACCGAACACTGAAGCTTTCTTT
14	TRBV19	few	TRBD1	TRBJ1-5	CASRGQGGDQPQHF	TGTGCCAGTAGGGGACAGGGGGGGGATCAGCCCCAGCATTTT
13	TRBV19	.	TRBD1	TRBJ1-1	CASSILRTGEAFF	TGTGCCAGTAGTATACTCCGGACAGGTGAAGCTTTCTTT
12	TRBV29-1	once	.	TRBJ1-2	CSVGLRSYGYTF	TGCAGCGTTGGTCTGCGGAGCTATGGCTACACCTTC